Each of the 23 T cell receptor beta chains below was sequenced from the same sample in a study of blood T cell repertoires in COVID-19. Sequencing was performed with immunoSEQ multiplex PCR; in TCRdb, only in-frame clones are kept and a portion is missing. The sample lists 100,000 to 120,000 clones; around 83% were seen once. Sequencing was performed on peripheral blood. Receptor source: a man in his forties with acute or convalescent COVID-19.

The J gene is TRBJ2-1, the V gene TRBV7-2, with 8 bases identical to TRBD1. The germline V gene encodes CDR1 SGHTA and CDR2 FQGNSA. This CDR3 region has 16 residues. The trim removed 6 bases at V and 5 bases at J, leaving 12 bases unmatched. The CDR3 DNA is TGTGCCAGCAGACGGACAGGGATGTTTGGAAACAATGAGCAGTTCTTC. It specifies CASRRTGMFGNNEQFF.

The rearrangement joins TRBV13 to TRBJ2-3; no reliable D call. CDR1 PRHDT and CDR2 FYEKMQ come from the germline V gene (reference sequence). V was cut by 6 bases and J by 0 bases, with 7 bases left in between. The CDR3 is made up of 13 amino acids. CDR3 nucleotide sequence: TGTGCCAGCAGAGCGACTAGCACAGATACGCAGTATTTT. Translated, it gives CASRATSTDTQYF.

This clone was observed a handful of times. V and J are TRBV7-9 and TRBJ2-7; 14 bases fit TRBD2. V lost 5 bases and J lost 0; bases outside the gene matches: 6. The CDR3 covers 17 residues. From germline, CDR1 is SEHNR and CDR2 FQNEAQ (reference sequence). Here the CDR3 DNA reads TGTGCCAGCAGCAGGACTAGCGGGGGGACTCACTCCTACGAGCAGTACTTC. Amino acids: CASSRTSGGTHSYEQYF.

DNA of the CDR3: TGTGCCACCAGTGATTCTCTAGCGGGGATATCCTACAATGAGCAGTTCTTC. It encodes CATSDSLAGISYNEQFF. The chain couples TRBV24-1 to TRBJ2-1, with 9 bases lining up with TRBD2. Per the germline V gene, CDR1 is KGHDR and CDR2 is SFDVKD. The V segment lost 2 bases and the J segment 1 base; nucleotides outside the gene matches: 5. The CDR3 has 17 residues.

The CDR3 loop is CATESGGANNEQFF. CDR3 bases: TGTGCCACCGAAAGCGGGGGGGCAAATAATGAGCAGTTCTTC. This chain connects TRBV27 to TRBJ2-1; 10 positions agree with TRBD2. With 10 bases clipped from V and 7 bases from J, the junction kept 10 bases outside the gene matches. CDR3 size: 14 residues. Looked up from germline, CDR1 is MNHEY and CDR2 is SMNVEV (reference sequence).

This chain joins TRBV24-1 and TRBJ2-2; 10 nucleotides agree with TRBD1. V trimming: 3 bases; J trimming: 6 bases; junction bases outside the gene matches: 6. The CDR3 totals 16 residues. Germline-derived CDR1 and CDR2 are KGHDR and SFDVKD. CDR3 region: CATSDPRQGAAGELFF. CDR3 coding DNA: TGTGCCACCAGTGATCCACGACAGGGGGCCGCCGGGGAGCTGTTTTTT.

This rearrangement joins TRBV27 to TRBJ2-3; the D is unclear. In germline, CDR1 is MNHEY, CDR2 SMNVEV (reference sequence). The V end was cut by 3 bases, the J end by 9 bases, with 13 bases between. The CDR3 totals 13 residues. Written as DNA, the CDR3 is TGTGCCAGCAGTTTTTCCAGTAGAGGAACGCAGTATTTT. This codes for CASSFSSRGTQYF.

CDR3 sequence: CASSSGQSRLSGANVLTF. DNA of the CDR3: TGCGCCAGCAGCTCGGGACAGTCGAGGCTCTCTGGGGCCAACGTCCTGACTTTC. This sequence joins TRBV5-1 and TRBJ2-6; TRBD1 matches 7 bases. Germline-derived CDR1 and CDR2 are SGHRS and YFSETQ. J was trimmed by 0 bases and V by 3 bases; bases with no gene match: 9. The CDR3 has 18 residues.

The J gene is TRBJ2-2, the V gene TRBV12-5, with a weak D call TRBD1 (6 bases). The length of the CDR3 is 15 residues. V was pared by 3 bases and J by 2 bases, with 10 bases between. Germline V gene lookup returns CDR1 LGHNT and CDR2 FRNRAP. The CDR3 nucleotides read TGTGCTAGTGGTTTCCGACAGGTCAACACCGGGGAGCTGTTTTTT. Its protein product is CASGFRQVNTGELFF.

This chain connects TRBV25-1 to TRBJ2-1, with 13 bases that match TRBD2. Germline lookup yields CDR1 MGHDK and CDR2 SYGVNS. After removal of 4 bases from V and 2 bases from J, the junction contained 2 bases not matched to a gene. The CDR3 has 16 amino acids. CDR3 sequence: CASSATSGGAYNEQFF. The CDR3 DNA is TGTGCCAGCAGTGCCACTAGCGGGGGGGCCTACAATGAGCAGTTCTTC.

This clone appeared a single time. The V gene is TRBV14, the J gene TRBJ2-1, with 8 bases identical to TRBD1. Germline V lookup: CDR1 SGHDN, CDR2 FVKESK. The CDR3 spans 17 residues. V shed 5 bases, J shed 5 bases, and the junction held 14 bases outside the gene matches. The CDR3, as DNA: TGTGCCAGCAGCATACGGGACAGGCGGACTACCAACAATGAGCAGTTCTTC. It is translated as CASSIRDRRTTNNEQFF.

The V gene is TRBV2, the J gene TRBJ2-6, with a weak D call TRBD2 (6 bases). V shed 4 bases and J shed 2 bases, with 12 bases lying between them. The CDR3 is 16 residues long. Germline CDR1 SNHLY, CDR2 FYNNEI. The CDR3 nucleotides read TGTGCCAGCAGTGGGAGGGAAAAGACTGGGGCCAACGTCCTGACTTTC. Translating it yields CASSGREKTGANVLTF.

This clone was seen only once. V gene TRBV29-1 combines with J gene TRBJ2-1; 13 bases align to TRBD2. The V gene's germline CDR1 is SQVTM and CDR2 ANQGSEA. J lost 3 bases, V lost 5 bases, and 1 base had no gene match. The CDR3 consists of 14 residues. CDR3 region: CSVTSGGGYNEQFF. The DNA of the CDR3 is TGCAGCGTTACTAGCGGGGGGGGCTACAATGAGCAGTTCTTC.

The chain is built from TRBV16 and TRBJ1-2, with 7 nucleotides matching TRBD1. With V trimmed by 0 bases and J by 7 bases, 5 bases remained unmatched. Germline V gene lookup returns CDR1 KGHSY and CDR2 FQNENV. There are 14 residues in the CDR3. The CDR3 DNA sequence: TGTGCCAGCAGCCAATCGGACAGGCCCCTTGGCTACACCTTC. Its protein is CASSQSDRPLGYTF.

This chain joins TRBV6-5 and TRBJ2-7; 7 nucleotides align to TRBD1. The V gene's germline CDR1 is MNHEY and CDR2 SVGAGI. V lost 5 bases and J lost 2; bases outside the gene matches: 6. The CDR3 contains 14 residues. The DNA of the CDR3 is TGTGCCAGCAGTCGCGCACAGGGGACCTACGAGCAGTACTTC. It encodes CASSRAQGTYEQYF.

There are a few counts of this clone. The gene calls are TRBV5-8 and TRBJ2-7; 7 bases map to TRBD1. Trimming removed 5 bases from V and 5 bases from J; junction bases left unmatched: 13. The V gene's germline CDR1 is SGHTS and CDR2 YDEGEE. The length of the CDR3 is 15 residues. The CDR3 spells CASSHLRQGLNEQYF. As DNA, the CDR3 is TGTGCCAGCAGTCATTTACGACAGGGTCTTAACGAGCAGTACTTC. The entire variable domain, with the rest obtained from reference TRBV5-8 and TRBJ2-7, is as follows: EAGVTQSPTHLIKTRGQQATLRCSPISGHTSVYWYQQALGLGLQFLLWYDEGEERNRGNFPPRFSGRQFPNYSSELNVNALELEDSALYLCASSHLRQGLNEQYFGPGTRLTVT.

This clone was counted between two and nine times. The V and J genes are TRBV6-6 and TRBJ1-1, with 8 nucleotides matching TRBD1. CDR1 is MNHNY and CDR2 is SVGAGI in the germline V gene (reference sequence). V gave up 6 bases and J gave up 5 bases; unmatched junction bases: 8. The CDR3 has 14 amino acids. CDR3 bases: TGTGCCAGCAGGACGACAGGGGTTTGGACTGAAGCTTTCTTT. Translated, it gives CASRTTGVWTEAFF.

This chain links TRBV7-2 with TRBJ2-7; D is possibly TRBD1 (5 bases). Per the germline V gene, CDR1 is SGHTA and CDR2 is FQGNSA. This CDR3 spans 14 amino acids. The germline V and J ends were trimmed by 4 bases and 4 bases, with 14 bases remaining between them. The CDR3 coding sequence is TGTGCCAGCAGCTACAGGTTGGGCCAGTACGAGCAGTACTTC. The encoded protein is CASSYRLGQYEQYF.

This rearrangement joins TRBV11-2 to TRBJ2-7; 7 nucleotides agree with TRBD1. The length of the CDR3 is 15 residues. Germline CDR1 reads SGHAT; CDR2 reads FQNNGV. The V and J ends lost 1 base and 3 bases, in that order; junction bases with no gene match: 6. CDR3 residues: CASSLVATGYYEQYF. The CDR3 DNA sequence: TGTGCCAGCAGCTTAGTTGCGACAGGGTACTACGAGCAGTACTTC.

This chain connects TRBV5-8 to TRBJ2-6; TRBD2 might be the D (5 bases). The CDR3 is 15 residues long. Trimming shortened V by 5 bases and J by 2 bases, and 11 bases separated the two germline ends. From germline, CDR1 is SGHTS and CDR2 YDEGEE. The CDR3 sequence is CASRRPGAGANVLTF. CDR3 DNA sequence: TGTGCCAGCAGACGCCCCGGGGCTGGGGCCAACGTCCTGACTTTC.

This chain connects TRBV12-5 to TRBJ1-5; 7 bases map to TRBD1. The trim removed 6 bases at V and 5 bases at J, leaving 7 bases unmatched. The CDR3 is 14 amino acids. Per germline, CDR1 LGHNT and CDR2 FRNRAP. The CDR3 DNA sequence: TGTGCTAGTGGACTACAGGGGCCCCATCAGCCCCAGCATTTT. It yields the protein CASGLQGPHQPQHF.

The table lists this clone with a few counts. DNA of the CDR3: TGTGCCAGCAGCTTGGAACGGGGGGTGAATAATTCACCCCTCCACTTT. This translates into CASSLERGVNNSPLHF. This chain uses TRBV5-6 with TRBJ1-6, with D possibly TRBD1 on 5 matching bases. The CDR3 covers 16 residues. The V gene's germline CDR1 is SGHDT and CDR2 YYEEEE. Trimming shortened V by 0 bases and J by 5 bases, and 12 bases separated the two germline ends. Supplemented by reference TRBV5-6 and TRBJ1-6, the full variable domain reads DAGVTQSPTHLIKTRGQQVTLRCSPKSGHDTVSWYQQALGQGPQFIFQYYEEEERQRGNFPDRFSGHQFPNYSSELNVNALLLGDSALYLCASSLERGVNNSPLHFGNGTRLTVT.

The J gene is TRBJ2-3, the V gene TRBV15; possible D gene TRBD2, 6 bases. This CDR3 has 13 residues. CDR1 is LNHNV and CDR2 is YYDKDF in the germline V gene (reference sequence). V was cut by 6 bases and J by 2 bases, with 9 bases left in between. The CDR3, as DNA: TGTGCCACCAGGTCGGGGGTCACAGATACGCAGTATTTT. Protein sequence: CATRSGVTDTQYF.